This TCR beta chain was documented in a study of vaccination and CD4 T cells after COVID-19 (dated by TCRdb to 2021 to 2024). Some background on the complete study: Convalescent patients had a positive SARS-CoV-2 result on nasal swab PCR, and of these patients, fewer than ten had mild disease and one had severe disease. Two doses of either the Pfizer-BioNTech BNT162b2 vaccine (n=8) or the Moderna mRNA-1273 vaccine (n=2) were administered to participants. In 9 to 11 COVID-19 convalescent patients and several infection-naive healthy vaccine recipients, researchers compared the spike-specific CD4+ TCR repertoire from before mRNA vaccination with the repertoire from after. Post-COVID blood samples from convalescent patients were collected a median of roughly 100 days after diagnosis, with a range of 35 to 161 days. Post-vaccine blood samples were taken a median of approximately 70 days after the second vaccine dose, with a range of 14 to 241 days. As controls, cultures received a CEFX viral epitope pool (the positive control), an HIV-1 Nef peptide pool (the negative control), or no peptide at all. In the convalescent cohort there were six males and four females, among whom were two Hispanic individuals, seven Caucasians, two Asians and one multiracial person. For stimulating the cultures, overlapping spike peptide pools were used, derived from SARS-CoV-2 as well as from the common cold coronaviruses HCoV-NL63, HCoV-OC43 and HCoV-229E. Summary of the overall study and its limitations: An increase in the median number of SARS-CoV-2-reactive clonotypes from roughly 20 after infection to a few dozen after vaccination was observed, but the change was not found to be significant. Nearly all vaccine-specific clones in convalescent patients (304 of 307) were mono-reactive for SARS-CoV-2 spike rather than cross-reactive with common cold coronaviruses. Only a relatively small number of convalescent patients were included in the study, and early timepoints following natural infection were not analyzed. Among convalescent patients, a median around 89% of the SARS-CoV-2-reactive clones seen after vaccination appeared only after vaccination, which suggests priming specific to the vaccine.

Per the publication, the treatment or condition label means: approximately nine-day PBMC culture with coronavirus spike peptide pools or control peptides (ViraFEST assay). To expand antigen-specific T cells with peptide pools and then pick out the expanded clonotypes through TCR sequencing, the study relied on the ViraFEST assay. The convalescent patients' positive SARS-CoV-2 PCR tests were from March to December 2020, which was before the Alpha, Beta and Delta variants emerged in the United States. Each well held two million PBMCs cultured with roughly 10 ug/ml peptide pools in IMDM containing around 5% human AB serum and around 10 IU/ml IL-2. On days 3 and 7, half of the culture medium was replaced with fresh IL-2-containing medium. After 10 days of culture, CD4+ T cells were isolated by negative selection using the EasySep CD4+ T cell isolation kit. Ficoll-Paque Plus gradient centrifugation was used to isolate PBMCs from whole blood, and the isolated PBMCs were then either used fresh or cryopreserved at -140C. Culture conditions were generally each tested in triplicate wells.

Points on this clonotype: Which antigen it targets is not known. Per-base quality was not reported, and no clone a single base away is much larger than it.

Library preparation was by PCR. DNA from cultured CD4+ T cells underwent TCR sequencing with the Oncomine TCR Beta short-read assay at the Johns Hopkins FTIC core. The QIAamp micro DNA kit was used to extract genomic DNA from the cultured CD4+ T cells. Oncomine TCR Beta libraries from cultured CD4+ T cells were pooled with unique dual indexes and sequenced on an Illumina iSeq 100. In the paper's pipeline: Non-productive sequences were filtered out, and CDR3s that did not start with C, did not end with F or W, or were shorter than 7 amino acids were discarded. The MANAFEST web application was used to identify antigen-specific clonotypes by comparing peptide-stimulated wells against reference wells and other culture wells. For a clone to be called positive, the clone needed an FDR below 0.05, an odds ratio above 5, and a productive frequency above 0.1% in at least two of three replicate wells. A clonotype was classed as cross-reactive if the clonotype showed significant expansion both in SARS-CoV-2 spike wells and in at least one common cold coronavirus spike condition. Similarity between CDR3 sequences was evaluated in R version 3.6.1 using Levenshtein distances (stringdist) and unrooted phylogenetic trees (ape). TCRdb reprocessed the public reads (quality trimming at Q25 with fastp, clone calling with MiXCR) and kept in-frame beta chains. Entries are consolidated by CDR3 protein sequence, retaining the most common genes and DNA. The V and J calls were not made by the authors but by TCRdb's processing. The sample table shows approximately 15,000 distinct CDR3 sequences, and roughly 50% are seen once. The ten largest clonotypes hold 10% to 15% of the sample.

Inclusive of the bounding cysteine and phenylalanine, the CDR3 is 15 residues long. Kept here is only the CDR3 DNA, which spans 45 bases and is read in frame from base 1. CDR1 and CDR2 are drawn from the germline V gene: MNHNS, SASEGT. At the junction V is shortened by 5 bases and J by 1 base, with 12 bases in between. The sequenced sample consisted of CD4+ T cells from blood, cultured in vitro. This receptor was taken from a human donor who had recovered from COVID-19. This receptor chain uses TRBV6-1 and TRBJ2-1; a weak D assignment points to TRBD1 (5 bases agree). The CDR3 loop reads CASSPQVKSYNEQFF. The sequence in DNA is TGTGCCAGCAGTCCACAGGTGAAATCCTACAATGAGCAGTTCTTC.